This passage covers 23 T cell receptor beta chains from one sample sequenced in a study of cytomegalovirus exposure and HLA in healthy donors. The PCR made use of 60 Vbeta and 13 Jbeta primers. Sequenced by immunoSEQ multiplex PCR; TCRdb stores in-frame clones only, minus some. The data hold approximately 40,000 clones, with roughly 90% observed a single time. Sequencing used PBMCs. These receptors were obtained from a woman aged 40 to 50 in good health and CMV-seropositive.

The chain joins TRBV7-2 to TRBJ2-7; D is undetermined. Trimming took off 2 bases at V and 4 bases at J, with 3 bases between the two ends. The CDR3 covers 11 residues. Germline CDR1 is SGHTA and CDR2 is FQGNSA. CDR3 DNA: TGTGCCAGCAGCTTATCGTACGAGCAGTACTTC. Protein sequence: CASSLSYEQYF.

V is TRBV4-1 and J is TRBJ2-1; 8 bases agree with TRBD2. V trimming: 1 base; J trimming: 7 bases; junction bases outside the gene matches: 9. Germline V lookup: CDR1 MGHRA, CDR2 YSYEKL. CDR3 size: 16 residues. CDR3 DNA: TGCGCCAGCAGCCAAGGCCCGGGGGGGGCCGTTAATGAGCAGTTCTTC. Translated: CASSQGPGGAVNEQFF.

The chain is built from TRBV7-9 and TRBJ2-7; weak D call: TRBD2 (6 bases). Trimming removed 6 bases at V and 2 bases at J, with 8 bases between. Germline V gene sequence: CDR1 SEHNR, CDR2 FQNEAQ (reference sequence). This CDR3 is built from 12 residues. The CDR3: CASSSGAYEQYF. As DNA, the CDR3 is TGTGCCAGCAGTTCGGGGGCCTACGAGCAGTACTTC.

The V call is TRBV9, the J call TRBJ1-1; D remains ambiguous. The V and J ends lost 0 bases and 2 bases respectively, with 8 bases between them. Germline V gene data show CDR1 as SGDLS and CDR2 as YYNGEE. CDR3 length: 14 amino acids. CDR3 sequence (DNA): TGTGCCAGCAGCGTAGCGGGTATAAACACTGAAGCTTTCTTT. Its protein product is CASSVAGINTEAFF.

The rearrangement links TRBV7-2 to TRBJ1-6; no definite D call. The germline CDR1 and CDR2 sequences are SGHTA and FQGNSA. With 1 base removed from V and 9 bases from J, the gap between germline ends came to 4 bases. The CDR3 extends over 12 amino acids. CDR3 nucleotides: TGTGCCAGCAGCTTAGATATTTCACCCCTCCACTTT. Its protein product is CASSLDISPLHF. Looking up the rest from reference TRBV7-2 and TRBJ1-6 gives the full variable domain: GAGVSQSPSNKVTEKGKDVELRCDPISGHTALYWYRQSLGQGLEFLIYFQGNSAPDKSGLPSDRFSAERTGGSVSTLTIQRTQQEDSAVYLCASSLDISPLHFGNGTRLTVT.

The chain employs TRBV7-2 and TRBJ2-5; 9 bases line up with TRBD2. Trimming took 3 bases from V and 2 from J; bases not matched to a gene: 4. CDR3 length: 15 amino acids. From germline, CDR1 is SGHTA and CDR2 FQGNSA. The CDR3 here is CASSFQRGAQETQYF. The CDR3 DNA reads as TGTGCCAGCAGCTTTCAGCGGGGGGCTCAAGAGACCCAGTACTTC. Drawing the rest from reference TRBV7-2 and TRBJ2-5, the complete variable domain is GAGVSQSPSNKVTEKGKDVELRCDPISGHTALYWYRQSLGQGLEFLIYFQGNSAPDKSGLPSDRFSAERTGGSVSTLTIQRTQQEDSAVYLCASSFQRGAQETQYFGPGTRLLVL.

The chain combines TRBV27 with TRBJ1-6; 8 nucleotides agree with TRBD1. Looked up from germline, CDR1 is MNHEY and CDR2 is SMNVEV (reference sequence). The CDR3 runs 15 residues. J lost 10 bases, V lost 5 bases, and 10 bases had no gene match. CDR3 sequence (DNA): TGTGCCAGCAGTCGCCGGGACAGGTCGGACTCACCCCTCCACTTT. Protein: CASSRRDRSDSPLHF.

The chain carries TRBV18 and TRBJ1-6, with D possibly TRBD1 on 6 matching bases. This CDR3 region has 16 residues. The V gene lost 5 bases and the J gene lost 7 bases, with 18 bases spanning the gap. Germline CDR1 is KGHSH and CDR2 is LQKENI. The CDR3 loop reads CASSEYRVSGNSPLHF. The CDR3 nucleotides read TGTGCCAGCTCAGAGTACAGGGTTTCGGGCAATTCACCCCTCCACTTT.

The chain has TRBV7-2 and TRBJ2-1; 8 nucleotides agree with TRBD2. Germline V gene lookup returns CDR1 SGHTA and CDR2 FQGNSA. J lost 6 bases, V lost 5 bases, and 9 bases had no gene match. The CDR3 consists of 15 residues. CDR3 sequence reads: CASSKVGGGPNEQFF. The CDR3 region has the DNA TGTGCCAGCAGCAAGGTGGGCGGGGGGCCCAATGAGCAGTTCTTC.

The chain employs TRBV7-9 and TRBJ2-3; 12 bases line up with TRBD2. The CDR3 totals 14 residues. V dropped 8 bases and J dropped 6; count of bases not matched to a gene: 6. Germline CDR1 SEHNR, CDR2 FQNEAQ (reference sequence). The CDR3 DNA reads TGTGCCAGCGGCCGGACTAGCGGGGCGGATACGCAGTATTTT. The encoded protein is CASGRTSGADTQYF.

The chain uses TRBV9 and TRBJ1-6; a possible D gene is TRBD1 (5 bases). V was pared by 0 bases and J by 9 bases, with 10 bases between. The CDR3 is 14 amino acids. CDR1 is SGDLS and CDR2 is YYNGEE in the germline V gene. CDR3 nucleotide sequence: TGTGCCAGCAGCGTAGGACAGTCCTCTTCACCCCTCCACTTT. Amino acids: CASSVGQSSSPLHF.

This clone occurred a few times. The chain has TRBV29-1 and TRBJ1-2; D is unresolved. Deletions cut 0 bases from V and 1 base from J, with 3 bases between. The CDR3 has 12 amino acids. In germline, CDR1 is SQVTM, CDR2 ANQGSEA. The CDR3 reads CSVEDSNYGYTF. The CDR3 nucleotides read TGCAGCGTTGAAGACAGTAACTATGGCTACACCTTC.

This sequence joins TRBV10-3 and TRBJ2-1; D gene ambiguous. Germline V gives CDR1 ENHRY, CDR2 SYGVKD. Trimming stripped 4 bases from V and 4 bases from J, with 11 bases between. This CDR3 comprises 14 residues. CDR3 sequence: CAISGNSAYNEQFF. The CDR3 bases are TGTGCCATCAGTGGTAACAGTGCGTACAATGAGCAGTTCTTC.

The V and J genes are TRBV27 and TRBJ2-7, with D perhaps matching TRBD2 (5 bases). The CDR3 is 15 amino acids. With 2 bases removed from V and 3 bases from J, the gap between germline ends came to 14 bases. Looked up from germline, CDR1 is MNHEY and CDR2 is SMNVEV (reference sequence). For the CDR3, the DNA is TGTGCCAGCAGTTTAGAAGCCCCTAGCTACTACGAGCAGTACTTC. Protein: CASSLEAPSYYEQYF.

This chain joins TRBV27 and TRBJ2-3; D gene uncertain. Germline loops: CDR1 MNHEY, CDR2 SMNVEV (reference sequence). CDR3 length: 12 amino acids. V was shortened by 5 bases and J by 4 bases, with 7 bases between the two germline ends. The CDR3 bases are TGTGCCAGCAGTGGTGAGGCAGATACGCAGTATTTT. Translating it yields CASSGEADTQYF.

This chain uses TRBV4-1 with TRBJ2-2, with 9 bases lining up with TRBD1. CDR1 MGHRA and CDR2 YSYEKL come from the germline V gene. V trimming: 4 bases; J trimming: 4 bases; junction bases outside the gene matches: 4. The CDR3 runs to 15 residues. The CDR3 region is CASSPGTGPTGELFF. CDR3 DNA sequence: TGCGCCAGCAGCCCTGGGACAGGGCCCACCGGGGAGCTGTTTTTT.

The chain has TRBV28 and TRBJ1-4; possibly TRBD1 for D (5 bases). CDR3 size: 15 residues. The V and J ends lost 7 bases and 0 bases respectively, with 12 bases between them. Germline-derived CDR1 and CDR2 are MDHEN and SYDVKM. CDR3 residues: CASTTTGATNEKLFF. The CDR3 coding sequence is TGTGCCAGCACAACGACGGGGGCAACTAATGAAAAACTGTTTTTT.

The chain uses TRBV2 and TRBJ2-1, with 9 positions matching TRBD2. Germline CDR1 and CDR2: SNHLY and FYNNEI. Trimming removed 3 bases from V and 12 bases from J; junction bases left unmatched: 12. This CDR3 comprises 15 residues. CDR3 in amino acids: CASSEGLAGSGRQFF. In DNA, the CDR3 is TGTGCCAGCAGTGAGGGTCTAGCGGGGTCGGGTCGGCAGTTCTTC.

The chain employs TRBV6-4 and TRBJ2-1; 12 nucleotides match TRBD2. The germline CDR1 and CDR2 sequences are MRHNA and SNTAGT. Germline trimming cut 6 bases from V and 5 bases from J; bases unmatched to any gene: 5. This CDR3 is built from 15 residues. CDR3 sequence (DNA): TGTGCCAGCAGCCATACTAGCGGGGGGAACAATGAGCAGTTCTTC. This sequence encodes CASSHTSGGNNEQFF.

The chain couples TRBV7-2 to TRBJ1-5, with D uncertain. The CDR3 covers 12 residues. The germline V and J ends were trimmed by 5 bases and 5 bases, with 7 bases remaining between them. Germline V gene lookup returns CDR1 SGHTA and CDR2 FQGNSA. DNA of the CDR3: TGTGCCAGCAGCCCGAGGGATCAGCCCCAGCATTTT. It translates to CASSPRDQPQHF.

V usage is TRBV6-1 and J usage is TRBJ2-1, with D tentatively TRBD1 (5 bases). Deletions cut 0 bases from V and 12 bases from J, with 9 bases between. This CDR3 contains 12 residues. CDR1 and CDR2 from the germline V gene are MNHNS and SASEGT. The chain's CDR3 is CASSEAVGRQFF. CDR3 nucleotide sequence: TGTGCCAGCAGTGAAGCGGTGGGGCGGCAGTTCTTC.

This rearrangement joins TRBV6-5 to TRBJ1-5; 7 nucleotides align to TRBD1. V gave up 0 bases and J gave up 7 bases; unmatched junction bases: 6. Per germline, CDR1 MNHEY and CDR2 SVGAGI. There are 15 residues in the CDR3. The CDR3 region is CASSYSGGPKQPQHF. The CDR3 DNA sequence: TGTGCCAGCAGTTACTCAGGGGGCCCCAAACAGCCCCAGCATTTT.

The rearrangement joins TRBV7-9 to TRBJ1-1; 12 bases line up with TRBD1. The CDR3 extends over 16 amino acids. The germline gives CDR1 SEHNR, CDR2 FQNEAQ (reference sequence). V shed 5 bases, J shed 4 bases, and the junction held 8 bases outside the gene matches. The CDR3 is CASSTTGTGGSTEAFF. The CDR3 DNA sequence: TGTGCCAGCAGCACGACCGGGACAGGGGGCTCCACTGAAGCTTTCTTT.